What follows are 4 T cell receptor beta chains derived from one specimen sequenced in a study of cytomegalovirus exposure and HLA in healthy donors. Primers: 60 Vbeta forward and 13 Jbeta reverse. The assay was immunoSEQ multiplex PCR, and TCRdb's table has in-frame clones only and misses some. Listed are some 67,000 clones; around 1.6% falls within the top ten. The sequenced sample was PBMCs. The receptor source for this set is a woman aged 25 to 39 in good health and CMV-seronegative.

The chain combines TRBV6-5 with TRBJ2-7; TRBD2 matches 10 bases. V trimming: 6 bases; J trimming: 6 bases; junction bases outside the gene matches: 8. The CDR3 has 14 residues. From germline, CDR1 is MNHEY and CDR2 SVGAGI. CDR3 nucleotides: TGTGCCAGCAGGCCCGGGACTAGCGTAGGCGAGCAGTACTTC. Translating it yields CASRPGTSVGEQYF.

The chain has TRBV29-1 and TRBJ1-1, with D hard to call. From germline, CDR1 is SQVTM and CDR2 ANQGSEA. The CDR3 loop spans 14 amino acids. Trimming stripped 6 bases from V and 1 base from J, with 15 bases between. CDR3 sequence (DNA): TGCAGCGTCGGCCTCTTAGGGAGGAACACTGAAGCTTTCTTT. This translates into CSVGLLGRNTEAFF.

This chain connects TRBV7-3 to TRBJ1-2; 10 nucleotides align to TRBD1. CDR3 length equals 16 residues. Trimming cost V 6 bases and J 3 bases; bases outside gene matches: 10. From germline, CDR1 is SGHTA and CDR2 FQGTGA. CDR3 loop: CASSPLGGTGDYGYTF. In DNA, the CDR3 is TGTGCCAGCAGTCCCCTTGGAGGGACAGGGGACTATGGCTACACCTTC.

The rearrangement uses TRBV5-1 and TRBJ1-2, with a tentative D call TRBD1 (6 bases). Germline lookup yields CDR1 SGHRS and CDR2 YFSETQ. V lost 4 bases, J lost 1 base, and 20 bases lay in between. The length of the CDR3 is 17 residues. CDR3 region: CASSREGTTPINYGYTF. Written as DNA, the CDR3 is TGCGCCAGCAGCAGGGAGGGGACAACCCCGATTAACTATGGCTACACCTTC.